A selection of T cell receptor beta chains follows, all from one sample in a study of Tregs in tolerant kidney transplant recipients. Assay: immunoSEQ multiplex PCR; the TCRdb copy retains only in-frame clones and omits some. Among about 64,000 clones listed, 95% to 98% were seen once. The sample in question was Tregs from blood, obtained before the transplant. The receptor source for this set is a human donor who received a combined kidney and bone marrow transplant. Each CDR3 is given with its conserved first and last residue. Each record gives: V gene, J gene, clone size, CDR3 protein. Where a row states a size, it is once, few, many or the class of an expanded clone; other rows omit it.

TRBV5-1	TRBJ1-1	.	CASSTGQPNTEAFF
TRBV30	TRBJ2-3	.	CAWKSLGSGKGDTQYF
TRBV27	TRBJ2-3	.	CASSFASGTDTQYF
TRBV5-1	TRBJ2-5	.	CASSWAGGETQYF
TRBV10-3	TRBJ2-7	.	CAISESKGSYEQYF
TRBV15	TRBJ2-2	.	CATSTLRGKAGELFF
TRBV5-1	TRBJ2-3	once	CASSLTTGFKQDTQYF
TRBV5-1	TRBJ2-7	.	CASSQGAHEQYF
TRBV4-3	TRBJ2-2	.	CASSQTNWQNTGELFF
TRBV5-6	TRBJ2-7	once	CASSVGLSYEQYF
TRBV7-2	TRBJ2-2	.	CASTQGLAGGPSTGELFF
TRBV27	TRBJ1-2	.	CASSLSGGEYGYTF
TRBV7-9	TRBJ1-5	.	CASSQGSGSQPQHF
TRBV15	TRBJ2-6	once	CATSRRLRDRGRAGANVLTF
TRBV7-2	TRBJ1-6	.	CASSLDAGRDSPLHF
TRBV29-1	TRBJ1-2	.	CSVEAGSNYGYTF
TRBV9	TRBJ2-3	.	CASSVGGGTTDTQYF
TRBV14	TRBJ1-2	.	CASSHHTGGYGYTF
TRBV6-5	TRBJ1-1	.	CASSYLSRNTEAFF
TRBV4-3	TRBJ2-1	.	CASSQGVGLAGAEEQFF
TRBV7-2	TRBJ2-2	once	CASNPGNTGELFF
TRBV18	TRBJ2-7	once	CASSPGASGRYEQYF
TRBV15	TRBJ1-3	.	CATSGRQGRSGNTIYF
TRBV5-1	TRBJ2-5	.	CASSFLAGETQYF
TRBV6-9	TRBJ1-2	.	CASRSSGQGARGTYGYTF
TRBV4-1	TRBJ1-4	.	CASSQVRRTGREKLFF
TRBV5-1	TRBJ2-1	.	CASSLDGNSYNEQFF